The rows below give T cell receptor beta chains drawn from one sample of a study of cytomegalovirus exposure and HLA in healthy donors. The protocol was immunoSEQ multiplex PCR, while the TCRdb copy is restricted to in-frame clones and leaves out a portion. The sample comprises around 120,000 clones, over 70% of which are singletons, and 1.5% to 2% rests with the top ten. The sequenced sample consisted of PBMCs. Receptor source: a woman aged 18-29 years in good health and CMV-seronegative. CDR3s include the opening cysteine and the closing phenylalanine or tryptophan. The D gene is left open where the match is weak.

d_call	v_call	j_call	cdr3_aa
.	TRBV7-9	TRBJ2-1	CASSPGSGQFF
TRBD1	TRBV7-9	TRBJ1-1	CASSPSTGMNTEAFF
.	TRBV4-1	TRBJ1-1	CASSQDPLSGSFAEAFF
.	TRBV15	TRBJ2-7	CATSRDPTYEQYF
TRBD1	TRBV5-1	TRBJ1-5	CASSLGQGGSNQPQHF
.	TRBV27	TRBJ1-6	CASRHRVSTYNSPLHF
TRBD2	TRBV6-1	TRBJ2-3	CASSERTSGVVSYTQYF
TRBD2	TRBV4-1	TRBJ2-3	CASSQRTSGGGDTQYF
TRBD1	TRBV5-1	TRBJ1-1	CASSLYDRGSTEAFF
.	TRBV28	TRBJ1-1	CASVWGRGYTEAFF
.	TRBV6-1	TRBJ1-5	CASSEGPKKPQHF
TRBD1	TRBV6-1	TRBJ1-2	CASSGRDRGPFGYTF
.	TRBV20-1	TRBJ1-5	CSARSGQPQHF
.	TRBV10-1	TRBJ1-1	CASSRGEAFF
.	TRBV6-5	TRBJ2-5	CASSWGSSSQEAQYF
TRBD1	TRBV19	TRBJ1-1	CASRGQGMRGNTEAFF
.	TRBV11-2	TRBJ1-1	CASSLEGVGAEAFF
TRBD1	TRBV5-4	TRBJ1-1	CASSAGDRRVQAEAFF
.	TRBV5-5	TRBJ2-7	CASSLTFRTGGTAPGEQYF
.	TRBV6-1	TRBJ2-3	CASLRTYTDTQYF
.	TRBV28	TRBJ1-2	CASSLSQVNYGYTF
.	TRBV12-2	TRBJ1-2	CASRPESGYYGYTF